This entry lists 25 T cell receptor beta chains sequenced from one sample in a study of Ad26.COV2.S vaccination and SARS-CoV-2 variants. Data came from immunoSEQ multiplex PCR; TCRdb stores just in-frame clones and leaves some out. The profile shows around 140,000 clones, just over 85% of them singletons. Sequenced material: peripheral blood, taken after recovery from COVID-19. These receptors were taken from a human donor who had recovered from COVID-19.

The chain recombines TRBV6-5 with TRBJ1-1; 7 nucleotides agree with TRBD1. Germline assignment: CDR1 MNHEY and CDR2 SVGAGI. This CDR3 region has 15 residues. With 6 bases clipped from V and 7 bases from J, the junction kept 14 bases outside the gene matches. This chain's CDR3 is CASRPTGTGAIEAFF. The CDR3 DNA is TGTGCCAGCAGACCGACAGGGACGGGGGCCATTGAAGCTTTCTTT.

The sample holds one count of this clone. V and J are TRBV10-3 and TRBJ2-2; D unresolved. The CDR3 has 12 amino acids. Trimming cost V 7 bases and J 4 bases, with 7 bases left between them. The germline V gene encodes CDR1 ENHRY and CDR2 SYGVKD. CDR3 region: CAIKRSTGELFF. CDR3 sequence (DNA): TGTGCCATCAAACGGAGCACCGGGGAGCTGTTTTTT.

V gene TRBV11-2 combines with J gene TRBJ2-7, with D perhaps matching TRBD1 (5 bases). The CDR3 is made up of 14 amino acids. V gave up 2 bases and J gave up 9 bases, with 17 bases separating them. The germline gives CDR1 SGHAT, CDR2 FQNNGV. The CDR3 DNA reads TGTGCCAGCAGCTTAAACTCTTTACGAAGGGGGCAGTACTTC. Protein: CASSLNSLRRGQYF.

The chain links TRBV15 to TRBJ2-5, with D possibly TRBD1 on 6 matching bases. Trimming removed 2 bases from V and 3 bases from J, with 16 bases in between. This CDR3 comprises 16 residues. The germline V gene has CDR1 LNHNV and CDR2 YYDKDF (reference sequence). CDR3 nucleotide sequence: TGTGCCACCAGCAGACGATACCGGGACACCGAAGAGACCCAGTACTTC. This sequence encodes CATSRRYRDTEETQYF. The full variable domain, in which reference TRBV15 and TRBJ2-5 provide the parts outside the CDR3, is DAMVIQNPRYQVTQFGKPVTLSCSQTLNHNVMYWYQQKSSQAPKLLFHYYDKDFNNEADTPDNFQSRRPNTSFCFLDIRSPGLGDTAMYLCATSRRYRDTEETQYFGPGTRLLVL.

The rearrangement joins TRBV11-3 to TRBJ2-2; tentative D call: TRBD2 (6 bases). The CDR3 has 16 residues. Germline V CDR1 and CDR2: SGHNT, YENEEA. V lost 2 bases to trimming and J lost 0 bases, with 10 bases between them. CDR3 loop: CASSLRGAANTGELFF. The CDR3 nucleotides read TGTGCCAGCAGCTTACGCGGGGCGGCGAACACCGGGGAGCTGTTTTTT. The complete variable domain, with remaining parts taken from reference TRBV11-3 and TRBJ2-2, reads EAGVVQSPRYKIIEKKQPVAFWCNPISGHNTLYWYLQNLGQGPELLIRYENEEAVDDSQLPKDRFSAERLKGVDSTLKIQPAELGDSAVYLCASSLRGAANTGELFFGEGSRLTVL.

The CDR3 nucleotides read TGTGCCAGCAGCCGCTATGCGGGACACCGACCTGAAGCTTTCTTT. This gives the protein CASSRYAGHRPEAFF. This chain links TRBV11-2 with TRBJ1-1; TRBD1 is a possible D gene (6 bases). CDR1 SGHAT and CDR2 FQNNGV come from the germline V gene. Between the trimmed V and J ends, which lost 5 bases and 6 bases, there was a span of 19 bases. The CDR3 length is 15 residues. Full variable domain (missing parts from reference TRBV11-2 and TRBJ1-1): EAGVAQSPRYKIIEKRQSVAFWCNPISGHATLYWYQQILGQGPKLLIQFQNNGVVDDSQLPKDRFSAERLKGVDSTLKIQPAKLEDSAVYLCASSRYAGHRPEAFFGQGTRLTVV.

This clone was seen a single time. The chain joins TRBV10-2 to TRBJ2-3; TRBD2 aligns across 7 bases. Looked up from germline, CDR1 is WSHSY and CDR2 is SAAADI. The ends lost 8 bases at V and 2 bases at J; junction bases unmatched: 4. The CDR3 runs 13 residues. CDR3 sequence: CASGGDLTDTQYF. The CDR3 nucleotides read TGCGCCAGCGGGGGGGATCTCACAGATACGCAGTATTTT.

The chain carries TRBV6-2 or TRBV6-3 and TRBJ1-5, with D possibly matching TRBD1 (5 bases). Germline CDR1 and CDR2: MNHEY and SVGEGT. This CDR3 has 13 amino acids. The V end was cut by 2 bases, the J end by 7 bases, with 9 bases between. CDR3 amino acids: CASSYTTGQPQHF. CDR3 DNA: TGTGCCAGCAGTTACACCACAGGACAGCCCCAGCATTTT.

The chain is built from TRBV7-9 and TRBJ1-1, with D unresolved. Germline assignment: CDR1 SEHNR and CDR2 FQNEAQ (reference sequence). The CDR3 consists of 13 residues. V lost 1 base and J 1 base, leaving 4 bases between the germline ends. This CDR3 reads CASSLGSNTEAFF. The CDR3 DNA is TGTGCCAGCAGCTTAGGGTCGAACACTGAAGCTTTCTTT.

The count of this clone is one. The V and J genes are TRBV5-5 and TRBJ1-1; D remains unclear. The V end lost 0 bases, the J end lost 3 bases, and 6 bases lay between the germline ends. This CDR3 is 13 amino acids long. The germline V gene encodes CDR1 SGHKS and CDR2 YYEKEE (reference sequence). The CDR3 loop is CASSLVGYTEAFF. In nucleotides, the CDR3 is TGTGCCAGCAGCTTGGTGGGGTACACTGAAGCTTTCTTT.

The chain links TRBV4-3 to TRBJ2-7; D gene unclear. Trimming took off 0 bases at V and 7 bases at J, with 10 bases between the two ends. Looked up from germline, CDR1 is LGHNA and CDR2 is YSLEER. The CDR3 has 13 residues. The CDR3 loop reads CASSQDRALEQYF. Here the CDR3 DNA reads TGCGCCAGCAGCCAAGATCGCGCTTTAGAGCAGTACTTC.

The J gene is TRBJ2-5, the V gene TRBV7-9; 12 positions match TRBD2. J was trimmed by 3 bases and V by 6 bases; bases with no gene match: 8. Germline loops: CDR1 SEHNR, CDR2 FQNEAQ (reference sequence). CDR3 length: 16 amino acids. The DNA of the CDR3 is TGTGCCAGCAGTTTCGGGCTAGCGGGGGGGAAAGAGACCCAGTACTTC. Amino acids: CASSFGLAGGKETQYF.

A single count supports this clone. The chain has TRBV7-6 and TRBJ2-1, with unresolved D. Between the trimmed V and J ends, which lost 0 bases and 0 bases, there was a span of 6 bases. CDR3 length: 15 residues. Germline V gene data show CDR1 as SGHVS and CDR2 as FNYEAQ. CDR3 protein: CASSLAPGSYNEQFF. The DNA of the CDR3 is TGTGCCAGCAGCTTAGCGCCGGGCTCCTACAATGAGCAGTTCTTC.

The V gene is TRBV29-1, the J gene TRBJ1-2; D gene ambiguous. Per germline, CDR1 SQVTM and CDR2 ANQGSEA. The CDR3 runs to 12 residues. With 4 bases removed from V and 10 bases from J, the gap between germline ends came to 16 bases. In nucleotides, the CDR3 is TGCAGCGTTGGACCAGGCGGTCGAGACTACACCTTC. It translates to CSVGPGGRDYTF.

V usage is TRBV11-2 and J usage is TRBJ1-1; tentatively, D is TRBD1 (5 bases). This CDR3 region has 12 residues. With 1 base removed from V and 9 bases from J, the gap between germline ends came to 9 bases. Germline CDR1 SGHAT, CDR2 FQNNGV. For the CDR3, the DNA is TGTGCCAGCAGCTTAGTTGGACAAAAAGCTTTCTTT. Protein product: CASSLVGQKAFF.

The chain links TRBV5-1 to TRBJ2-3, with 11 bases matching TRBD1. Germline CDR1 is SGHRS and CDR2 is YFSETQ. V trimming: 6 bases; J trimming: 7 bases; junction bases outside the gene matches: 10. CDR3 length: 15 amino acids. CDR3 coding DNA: TGCGCCAGCACCTGGCGGGACAGGGGGGCGAATACGCAGTATTTT. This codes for CASTWRDRGANTQYF.

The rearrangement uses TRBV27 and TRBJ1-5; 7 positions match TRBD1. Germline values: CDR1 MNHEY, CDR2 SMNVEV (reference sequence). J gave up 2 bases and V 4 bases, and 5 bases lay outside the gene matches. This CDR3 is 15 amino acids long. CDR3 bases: TGTGCCAGCAGTTATCAGGGGGGCCGCAATCAGCCCCAGCATTTT. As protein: CASSYQGGRNQPQHF.

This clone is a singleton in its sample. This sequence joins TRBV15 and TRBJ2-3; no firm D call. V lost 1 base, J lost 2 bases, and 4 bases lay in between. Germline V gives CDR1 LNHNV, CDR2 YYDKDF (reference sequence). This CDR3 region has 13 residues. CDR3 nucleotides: TGTGCCACCAGCAGAGGAATCACAGATACGCAGTATTTT. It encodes CATSRGITDTQYF.

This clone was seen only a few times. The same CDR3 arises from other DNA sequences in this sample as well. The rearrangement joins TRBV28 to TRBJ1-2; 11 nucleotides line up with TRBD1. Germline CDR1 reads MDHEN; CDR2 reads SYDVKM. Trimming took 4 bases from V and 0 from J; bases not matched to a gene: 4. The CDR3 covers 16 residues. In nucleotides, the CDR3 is TGTGCCAGCAGTTACGGACAGGGGGCTCCTAACTATGGCTACACCTTC. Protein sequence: CASSYGQGAPNYGYTF.

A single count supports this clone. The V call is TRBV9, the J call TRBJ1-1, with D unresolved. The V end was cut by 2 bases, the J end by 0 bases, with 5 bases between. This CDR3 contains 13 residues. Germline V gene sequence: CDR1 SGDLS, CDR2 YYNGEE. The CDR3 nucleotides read TGTGCCAGCAGCGTGTTACTGAACACTGAAGCTTTCTTT. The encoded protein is CASSVLLNTEAFF.

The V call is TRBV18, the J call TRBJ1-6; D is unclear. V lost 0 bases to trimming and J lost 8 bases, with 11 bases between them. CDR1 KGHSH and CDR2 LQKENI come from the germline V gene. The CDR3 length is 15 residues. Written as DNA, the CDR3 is TGTGCCAGCTCACCACCGCGTGCAAGTGATTCACCCCTCCACTTT. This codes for CASSPPRASDSPLHF.

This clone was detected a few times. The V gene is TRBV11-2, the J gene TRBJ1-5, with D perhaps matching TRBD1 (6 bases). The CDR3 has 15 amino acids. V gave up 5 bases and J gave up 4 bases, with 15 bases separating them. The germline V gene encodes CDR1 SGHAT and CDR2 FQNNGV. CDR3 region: CASSTGTGTNQPQHF. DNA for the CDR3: TGTGCCAGCAGCACAGGGACTGGCACAAATCAGCCCCAGCATTTT.

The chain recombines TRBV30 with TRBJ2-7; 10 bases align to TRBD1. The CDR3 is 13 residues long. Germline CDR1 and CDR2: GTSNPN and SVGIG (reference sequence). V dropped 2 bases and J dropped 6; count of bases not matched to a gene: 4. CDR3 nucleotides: TGTGCCTGGAGTAGACAGGGGGCGGCCGAGCAGTACTTC. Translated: CAWSRQGAAEQYF.

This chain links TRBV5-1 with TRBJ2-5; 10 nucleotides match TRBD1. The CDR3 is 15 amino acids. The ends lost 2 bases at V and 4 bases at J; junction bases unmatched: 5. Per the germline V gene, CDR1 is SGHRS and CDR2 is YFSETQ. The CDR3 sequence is CASSFTTGGRETQYF. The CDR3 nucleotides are TGCGCCAGCAGCTTTACGACAGGGGGCAGAGAGACCCAGTACTTC.

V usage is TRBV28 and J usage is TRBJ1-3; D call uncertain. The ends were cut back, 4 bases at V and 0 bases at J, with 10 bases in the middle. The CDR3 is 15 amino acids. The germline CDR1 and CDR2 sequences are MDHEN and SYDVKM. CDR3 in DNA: TGTGCCAGCAGTTCCTCGGGGAGCTCTGGAAACACCATATATTTT. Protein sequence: CASSSSGSSGNTIYF. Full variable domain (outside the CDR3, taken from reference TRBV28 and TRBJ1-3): DVKVTQSSRYLVKRTGEKVFLECVQDMDHENMFWYRQDPGLGLRLIYFSYDVKMKEKGDIPEGYSVSREKKERFSLILESASTNQTSMYLCASSSSGSSGNTIYFGEGSWLTVV.